Following are 17 T cell receptor beta chains from one sample sequenced in a study of blood T cell repertoires in COVID-19. Clones were sequenced by immunoSEQ multiplex PCR, and TCRdb holds only the in-frame ones, with some missing. The sample lists 15,000 to 20,000 clones, about 85% seen once, with around 7.6% in the top ten. Material: peripheral blood. The receptors here all came from a human donor with active COVID-19. The donor label of this sample is uncertain.

The CDR3 sequence is CASSPSGGGYNEQFF. The DNA for the CDR3 is TGTGCCAGCAGCCCAAGCGGGGGGGGTTACAATGAGCAGTTCTTC. This chain links TRBV9 with TRBJ2-1; 10 bases agree with TRBD2. This CDR3 spans 15 amino acids. Germline V CDR1 and CDR2: SGDLS, YYNGEE. With V trimmed by 4 bases and J by 4 bases, 5 bases remained unmatched.

The V and J genes are TRBV4-1 and TRBJ2-5; D is uncertain. CDR1 and CDR2 from the germline V gene are MGHRA and YSYEKL. V lost 0 bases to trimming and J lost 0 bases, with 5 bases between them. The CDR3 length is 14 residues. The CDR3 sequence is CASSQEEYQETQYF. Here the CDR3 DNA reads TGCGCCAGCAGCCAAGAAGAGTACCAAGAGACCCAGTACTTC.

The V call is TRBV6-5, the J call TRBJ1-4; the D gene is possibly TRBD1 (5 bases). V was pared by 0 bases and J by 4 bases, with 9 bases between. Per the germline V gene, CDR1 is MNHEY and CDR2 is SVGAGI. CDR3 size: 15 residues. The CDR3 nucleotides read TGTGCCAGCAGTTACTCGACAGAGAGTAATGAAAAACTGTTTTTT. It encodes CASSYSTESNEKLFF.

The J gene is TRBJ1-4, the V gene TRBV5-6, with D possibly TRBD1 on 5 matching bases. Germline-derived CDR1 and CDR2 are SGHDT and YYEEEE. The germline V and J ends were trimmed by 0 bases and 12 bases, with 15 bases remaining between them. The CDR3 is made up of 14 amino acids. CDR3 sequence (DNA): TGTGCCAGCAGCTTGGCCGCGGGGCCGGGGGAACTGTTTTTT. It codes for CASSLAAGPGELFF.

The genes are TRBV28 and TRBJ1-3, with D unclear. The CDR3 loop spans 16 amino acids. Trimming removed 5 bases at V and 4 bases at J, with 18 bases between. Germline V gives CDR1 MDHEN, CDR2 SYDVKM. The CDR3 reads CASSATRAEGGNTIYF. In nucleotides, the CDR3 is TGTGCCAGCAGTGCGACGCGGGCCGAGGGCGGAAACACCATATATTTT. The variable domain in full, with the rest retrieved from reference TRBV28 and TRBJ1-3, is DVKVTQSSRYLVKRTGEKVFLECVQDMDHENMFWYRQDPGLGLRLIYFSYDVKMKEKGDIPEGYSVSREKKERFSLILESASTNQTSMYLCASSATRAEGGNTIYFGEGSWLTVV.

The chain is built from TRBV18 and TRBJ1-2; D is unclear. V shed 3 bases and J shed 6 bases, with 29 bases lying between them. Germline CDR1 reads KGHSH; CDR2 reads LQKENI. CDR3 length: 19 amino acids. The CDR3 DNA reads as TGTGCCAGCTCACCGTCCCAGCTAGCAAAAAGTGGAAAGGATGATGGCTACACCTTC. It is translated as CASSPSQLAKSGKDDGYTF.

V usage is TRBV28 and J usage is TRBJ2-1; TRBD2 aligns across 9 bases. CDR1 and CDR2 (germline): MDHEN, SYDVKM. V lost 3 bases to trimming and J lost 4 bases; unmatched junction nucleotides: 7. The CDR3 has 16 residues. The CDR3 DNA sequence: TGTGCCAGCAGTTTTTCGGCGACTAGCGGATACAATGAGCAGTTCTTC. This sequence encodes CASSFSATSGYNEQFF.

The V gene is TRBV11-3, the J gene TRBJ2-6; D may be TRBD1 (6 bases). The CDR3 is made up of 15 amino acids. Between the trimmed V and J ends, which lost 4 bases and 4 bases, there was a span of 11 bases. CDR1 is SGHNT and CDR2 is YENEEA in the germline V gene. For the CDR3, the DNA is TGTGCCAGCAGCTCTGGACAGACCGGGGCCAACGTCCTGACTTTC. It encodes CASSSGQTGANVLTF.

V is TRBV24-1 and J is TRBJ2-7; the match to TRBD2 covers 10 bases. CDR3 length: 17 residues. Germline V lookup: CDR1 KGHDR, CDR2 SFDVKD. V was clipped by 3 bases and J by 3 bases; unmatched bases: 10. The CDR3 protein is CATSDRPSGSPLYEQYF. CDR3 nucleotides: TGTGCCACCAGTGATCGGCCTAGCGGGAGCCCTCTCTACGAGCAGTACTTC.

This clone has only a few counts. The chain carries TRBV6-2 or TRBV6-3 and TRBJ2-5; possible D gene TRBD2, 5 bases. The germline CDR1 and CDR2 sequences are MNHEY and SVGEGT. Deletions cut 4 bases from V and 9 bases from J, with 18 bases between. This CDR3 is 14 amino acids long. The CDR3 region has the DNA TGTGCCAGCAGTTCTTTAGGACTGCCCATGGCCCAGTACTTC. It yields the protein CASSSLGLPMAQYF.

CDR3 loop: CASRPRAGVYTNEQFF. The CDR3 nucleotides are TGTGCCAGCAGACCCAGAGCGGGAGTATACACCAATGAGCAGTTCTTC. The chain carries TRBV28 and TRBJ2-1; 8 nucleotides agree with TRBD2. The junction had 13 bases not matched to a gene; V was cut back by 6 bases and J by 6 bases. This CDR3 contains 16 residues. Germline-derived CDR1 and CDR2 are MDHEN and SYDVKM.

The chain employs TRBV28 and TRBJ2-6; the match to TRBD1 covers 7 bases. After removal of 6 bases from V and 3 bases from J, the junction contained 2 bases not matched to a gene. Germline loops: CDR1 MDHEN, CDR2 SYDVKM. The CDR3 contains 14 residues. The CDR3 protein is CASRTGFGANVLTF. The CDR3 DNA sequence: TGTGCCAGCAGGACAGGGTTTGGGGCCAACGTCCTGACTTTC.

J is TRBJ2-2 and V is TRBV6-4; 11 nucleotides line up with TRBD2. Unmatched junction bases numbered 6, after V lost 4 bases and J lost 5 bases. The germline gives CDR1 MRHNA, CDR2 SNTAGT. This CDR3 contains 16 residues. CDR3 sequence: CASSVLAGGLTGELFF. CDR3 nucleotides: TGTGCCAGCAGTGTTCTAGCGGGAGGTTTGACCGGGGAGCTGTTTTTT.

V and J are TRBV28 and TRBJ2-4; 10 bases match TRBD1. CDR3 length: 14 residues. Looked up from germline, CDR1 is MDHEN and CDR2 is SYDVKM. The V and J ends lost 4 bases and 13 bases, in that order; junction bases with no gene match: 10. The CDR3 spells CASSSGTGAVGQYF. As DNA, the CDR3 is TGTGCCAGCAGTTCCGGGACAGGGGCGGTGGGACAGTACTTC.

J is TRBJ1-6 and V is TRBV6-1, with 7 positions matching TRBD1. Germline trimming cut 0 bases from V and 17 bases from J; bases unmatched to any gene: 7. The length of the CDR3 is 13 residues. Germline V gene lookup returns CDR1 MNHNS and CDR2 SASEGT. DNA of the CDR3: TGTGCCAGCAGTGAAGCGTGGGACAGCGCTTTCCACTTT. It specifies CASSEAWDSAFHF.

The chain has TRBV4-3 and TRBJ2-3, with 11 bases fitting TRBD2. V shed 4 bases, J shed 5 bases, and the junction held 5 bases outside the gene matches. Germline loops: CDR1 LGHNA, CDR2 YSLEER. The CDR3 is 15 amino acids. CDR3 amino acids: CASSRLAGNEDTQYF. CDR3 in DNA: TGCGCCAGCAGCCGACTAGCGGGAAATGAAGATACGCAGTATTTT.

The gene calls are TRBV2 and TRBJ2-3; tentatively, D is TRBD1 (6 bases). The CDR3 has 16 residues. Germline CDR1 is SNHLY and CDR2 is FYNNEI. V was cut by 5 bases and J by 0 bases, with 15 bases left in between. CDR3 residues: CASSPPTGTSTDTQYF. As DNA, the CDR3 is TGTGCCAGCAGTCCGCCGACAGGAACTAGCACAGATACGCAGTATTTT.